The rows below give T cell receptor beta chains drawn from one sample of a study of blood T cell repertoires in COVID-19. Profiling relied on immunoSEQ multiplex PCR, and the TCRdb table lists in-frame clones only, not all of them. The repertoire holds about 280,000 clones, with roughly nine tenths as singletons. Sequencing was done on a sample of PBMCs or T cells enriched from blood (not recorded which). Receptors were obtained from a woman aged 55-75 years who had recovered from COVID-19. CDR3s include the opening cysteine and the closing phenylalanine or tryptophan. A D gene is named only where the DNA matches it firmly. Clone size is given for some rows only: seen once, a few or many times, or a class if the clone is expanded.

once	TRBV16	TRBJ1-4	TRBD1	CASSPFGTGEEKLFF	TGTGCCAGCAGCCCTTTTGGGACAGGGGAAGAAAAACTGTTTTTT
NA	TRBV28	TRBJ2-1	NA	CASRFSGEQFF	TGTGCCAGCAGATTCAGTGGTGAGCAGTTCTTC
NA	TRBV5-1	TRBJ2-1	TRBD2	CASSWTSGGANEQFF	TGCGCCAGCAGCTGGACTAGCGGGGGGGCGAATGAGCAGTTCTTC
NA	TRBV4-2	TRBJ2-1	TRBD2	CASSQGASGSLSEQFF	TGTGCCAGCAGCCAAGGCGCCAGCGGGAGTTTATCTGAGCAGTTCTTC
NA	TRBV28	TRBJ2-5	TRBD2	CASSLTSGTGTQYF	TGTGCCAGCAGTTTAACTAGCGGGACTGGGACCCAGTACTTC
once	TRBV29-1	TRBJ2-2	TRBD1	CSVEGLKDRPGELFF	TGCAGCGTTGAAGGCCTTAAGGACAGGCCCGGGGAGCTGTTTTTT
NA	TRBV18	TRBJ1-1	NA	CASSLDLLLGEAFF	TGTGCCAGCTCACTGGACTTACTGCTTGGGGAAGCTTTCTTT
NA	TRBV7-2	TRBJ2-1	TRBD2	CASSILAGVYNEQFF	TGTGCCAGCAGCATTCTCGCGGGGGTTTACAATGAGCAGTTCTTC
once	TRBV7-9	TRBJ2-2	TRBD2	CASSIGTSRTGELFF	TGTGCCAGCAGCATCGGGACTAGTCGAACCGGGGAGCTGTTTTTT
NA	TRBV24-1	TRBJ1-1	TRBD1	CATSGTGSEAFF	TGTGCCACCAGTGGGACAGGATCCGAAGCTTTCTTT
NA	TRBV13	TRBJ1-4	TRBD1	CAAGGAVEKLFF	TGTGCCGCAGGGGGCGCGGTAGAAAAACTGTTTTTT
NA	TRBV10-3	TRBJ1-2	NA	CAISESSFGGFFYGYTF	TGTGCCATCAGTGAGTCTTCCTTCGGCGGGTTTTTCTATGGCTACACCTTC
NA	TRBV5-8	TRBJ2-7	TRBD1	CASRRSDRTYEQYF	TGTGCCAGCAGGAGATCGGACAGGACCTACGAGCAGTACTTC
NA	TRBV7-9	TRBJ2-7	TRBD1	CASTPGTGLNEQYF	TGTGCCAGCACCCCCGGGACAGGGCTCAACGAGCAGTACTTC
NA	TRBV28	TRBJ2-3	TRBD1	CASSQTGTGFDTQYF	TGTGCCAGCAGTCAAACCGGGACAGGGTTCGATACGCAGTATTTT
NA	TRBV30	TRBJ1-2	NA	CAWSYIGSSFGGYTF	TGTGCCTGGAGTTATATCGGTTCGTCCTTCGGGGGCTACACCTTC
NA	TRBV2	TRBJ1-1	NA	CASTMGAPLNTEAFF	TGTGCCAGCACGATGGGGGCTCCCCTGAACACTGAAGCTTTCTTT
NA	TRBV19	TRBJ2-7	TRBD1	CASSRLRDSSYEQYF	TGTGCCAGTAGTAGACTCCGGGACAGCTCCTACGAGCAGTACTTC
NA	TRBV5-1	TRBJ1-1	NA	CASSLLPGNTEAFF	TGCGCCAGCAGCCTCTTGCCGGGAAACACTGAAGCTTTCTTT
NA	TRBV5-6	TRBJ2-7	NA	CASSRDTNEQYF	TGTGCCAGCAGCCGGGACACGAACGAGCAGTACTTC
NA	TRBV4-2	TRBJ2-7	TRBD1	CASSQGQGAYEQYF	TGTGCCAGCAGCCAAGGACAGGGGGCCTACGAGCAGTACTTC
NA	TRBV28	TRBJ1-6	TRBD1	CASSERGRSPLHF	TGTGCCAGCAGTGAGAGGGGGCGATCACCCCTCCACTTT
NA	TRBV29-1	TRBJ2-3	TRBD2	CSISNGLEVDTQYF	TGCAGCATCTCCAATGGACTAGAGGTTGATACGCAGTATTTT
NA	TRBV5-8	TRBJ1-1	NA	CASSLGSVDWRNTEAFF	TGTGCCAGCAGCTTGGGGTCCGTAGATTGGAGGAACACTGAAGCTTTCTTT
once	TRBV9	TRBJ2-1	TRBD1	CASSVVRQGTYNEQFF	TGTGCCAGCAGCGTAGTTAGACAGGGCACCTACAATGAGCAGTTCTTC
NA	TRBV3-1/TRBV3-2	TRBJ1-2	TRBD1	CASSLTGTGGSGYTF	TGTGCCAGCAGCCTTACCGGGACAGGGGGCAGCGGCTACACCTTC
NA	TRBV24-1	TRBJ2-1	TRBD2	CATSDVTSGSYNEQFF	TGTGCCACCAGTGATGTGACTAGCGGGAGTTACAATGAGCAGTTCTTC
NA	TRBV11-3	TRBJ1-3	NA	CASSLKGDTIYF	TGTGCCAGCAGCTTAAAGGGAGACACCATATATTTT
once	TRBV7-3	TRBJ2-6	NA	CASSLMGVGAFSGANVLTF	TGTGCCAGCAGCTTAATGGGCGTAGGGGCATTCTCTGGGGCCAACGTCCTGACTTTC
NA	TRBV5-1	TRBJ2-1	TRBD2	CASSLGTSGSLNEQFF	TGCGCCAGCAGCTTGGGGACTAGCGGGAGTTTGAATGAGCAGTTCTTC
NA	TRBV3-1/TRBV3-2	TRBJ2-3	TRBD2	CASSQSRGSEVTDTQYF	TGTGCCAGCAGCCAATCCCGCGGGAGTGAGGTGACAGATACGCAGTATTTT
NA	TRBV7-9	TRBJ1-2	TRBD1	CASSFRGGTAETDYGYTF	TGTGCCAGCAGCTTTCGGGGTGGGACAGCCGAAACGGACTATGGCTACACCTTC
once	TRBV11-2	TRBJ2-7	NA	CASSPSLYEQYF	TGTGCCAGCAGCCCCAGTTTGTACGAGCAGTACTTC
NA	TRBV7-9	TRBJ1-1	NA	CASSPQTDRDEAFF	TGTGCCAGCAGCCCCCAGACAGATCGAGATGAAGCTTTCTTT
NA	TRBV5-1	TRBJ2-7	NA	CASSLLSSEQYF	TGCGCCAGCAGCCTACTTAGCAGCGAGCAGTACTTC
NA	TRBV2	TRBJ1-2	NA	CASRRTALEGGYTF	TGTGCCAGCAGAAGGACGGCGCTTGAGGGAGGCTACACCTTC
NA	TRBV19	TRBJ2-1	TRBD1	CASSRTRQGAIYNEQFF	TGTGCCAGTAGTAGGACTCGACAGGGAGCCATCTACAATGAGCAGTTCTTC
NA	TRBV19	TRBJ1-2	TRBD1	CASSGTVPDGYTF	TGTGCCAGTAGTGGGACAGTTCCCGATGGCTACACCTTC
NA	TRBV10-3	TRBJ2-1	TRBD2	CAISDGLAGVEFEQFF	TGTGCCATCAGTGACGGACTAGCGGGGGTTGAGTTTGAGCAGTTCTTC
NA	TRBV9	TRBJ1-6	TRBD1	CASSPWDRAHSPLHF	TGTGCCAGCAGCCCTTGGGACAGGGCCCATTCACCCCTCCACTTT
NA	TRBV29-1	TRBJ1-4	NA	CSVDSPQNEKLFF	TGCAGCGTTGATTCGCCCCAGAATGAAAAACTGTTTTTT
NA	TRBV10-2	TRBJ2-5	TRBD2	CASSAASKGLLAGVQETQYF	TGCGCCAGCAGTGCGGCGTCCAAGGGTTTACTAGCGGGGGTCCAAGAGACCCAGTACTTC
once	TRBV15	TRBJ2-5	TRBD1	CATSRERGRQETQYF	TGTGCCACCAGCAGAGAAAGGGGGCGGCAAGAGACCCAGTACTTC
NA	TRBV25-1	TRBJ2-7	TRBD2	CASSGTSGPYEQYF	TGTGCCAGCAGTGGGACTAGCGGTCCCTACGAGCAGTACTTC
NA	TRBV19	TRBJ1-6	NA	CASSRETPWYSPLHF	TGTGCCAGTAGTAGAGAGACACCTTGGTATTCACCCCTCCACTTT
NA	TRBV7-2	TRBJ2-2	NA	CANYAGQNTGELFF	TGTGCCAACTACGCGGGTCAGAACACCGGGGAGCTGTTTTTT
NA	TRBV7-8	TRBJ2-1	TRBD2	CASIPAGVVNEQFF	TGTGCCAGCATCCCCGCGGGAGTTGTGAATGAGCAGTTCTTC
NA	TRBV11-2	TRBJ2-1	TRBD2	CASSTPPSGSGDEQFF	TGTGCCAGCAGCACCCCCCCTAGCGGGAGCGGAGATGAGCAGTTCTTC
NA	TRBV6-5	TRBJ1-4	TRBD1	CASRTTGANEKLFF	TGTGCCAGCAGGACGACAGGGGCTAATGAAAAACTGTTTTTT
NA	TRBV16	TRBJ2-2	NA	CASSPVTGELFF	TGTGCCAGCAGCCCCGTCACCGGGGAGCTGTTTTTT
once	TRBV7-8	TRBJ2-1	TRBD1	CASSLGRGRWNEQFF	TGTGCCAGCAGCCTTGGTAGGGGGCGATGGAATGAGCAGTTCTTC
NA	TRBV5-1	TRBJ1-4	NA	CASSLDFVKLFF	TGCGCCAGCAGCTTGGACTTTGTTAAACTGTTTTTT
NA	TRBV7-9	TRBJ2-4	TRBD2	CASSPRLAGGPGKNIQYF	TGTGCCAGCAGCCCCCGGTTAGCGGGAGGGCCTGGCAAAAACATTCAGTACTTC
NA	TRBV13	TRBJ1-4	TRBD1	CASSYGQGMWTNEKLFF	TGTGCCAGCAGCTACGGACAGGGGATGTGGACTAATGAAAAACTGTTTTTT